The 20 T cell receptor beta chains listed next were all sequenced from one sample in a study of blood T cell repertoires in COVID-19. The assay was immunoSEQ multiplex PCR, and TCRdb's table has in-frame clones only and misses some. The sample has about 270,000 clones; 88% are singletons. Sequenced sample: peripheral blood. These receptors originate from a man aged 60 to 75 who had recovered from COVID-19.

This clone was detected only once. V is TRBV27 and J is TRBJ2-7; TRBD1 matches at 9 bases. This CDR3 is built from 14 residues. Unmatched junction bases numbered 8, after V lost 8 bases and J lost 3 bases. Per germline, CDR1 MNHEY and CDR2 SMNVEV (reference sequence). In DNA, the CDR3 is TGTGCCAGCGCGAGGGACAGGGCCCTCTACGAGCAGTACTTC. Amino acids: CASARDRALYEQYF.

The chain links TRBV13 to TRBJ1-2, with D tentatively TRBD1 (6 bases). This CDR3 contains 12 residues. Deletions cut 0 bases from V and 12 bases from J, with 11 bases between. Germline-derived CDR1 and CDR2 are PRHDT and FYEKMQ (reference sequence). This chain's CDR3 is CASSLGQGKNTF. CDR3 in DNA: TGTGCCAGCAGCTTAGGCCAGGGGAAAAACACCTTC. Full variable domain (outside the CDR3, taken from reference TRBV13 and TRBJ1-2): AAGVIQSPRHLIKEKRETATLKCYPIPRHDTVYWYQQGPGQDPQFLISFYEKMQSDKGSIPDRFSAQQFSDYHSELNMSSLELGDSALYFCASSLGQGKNTFGSGTRLTVV.

V and J are TRBV7-2 and TRBJ1-1; a weak D match, TRBD1 (5 bases). CDR1 is SGHTA and CDR2 is FQGNSA in the germline V gene. The V and J ends lost 4 bases and 4 bases respectively, with 19 bases between them. The CDR3 runs 16 residues. For the CDR3, the DNA is TGTGCCAGCAGCTCTACTCCCCCCAGGGTGGCCACTGAAGCTTTCTTT. It encodes CASSSTPPRVATEAFF.

The rearrangement joins TRBV27 to TRBJ1-6; 9 bases map to TRBD1. The length of the CDR3 is 15 residues. Germline lookup yields CDR1 MNHEY and CDR2 SMNVEV (reference sequence). With 4 bases clipped from V and 10 bases from J, the junction kept 8 bases outside the gene matches. CDR3 region: CASSSQGQGESPLHF. Written as DNA, the CDR3 is TGTGCCAGCAGTTCCCAGGGACAGGGAGAATCACCCCTCCACTTT.

V is TRBV4-2 and J is TRBJ1-2, with 10 bases identical to TRBD1. CDR3 length equals 15 residues. The J segment lost 2 bases and the V segment lost 3 bases, leaving 3 bases of the junction unmatched. In germline, CDR1 is LGHNA, CDR2 YNFKEQ. The CDR3 region is CASSQGQGRNYGYTF. The CDR3 bases are TGTGCCAGCAGCCAGGGACAGGGGCGCAACTATGGCTACACCTTC.

This clone was seen only a few times. The V and J genes are TRBV7-8 and TRBJ1-3; a possible D gene is TRBD1 (5 bases). The CDR3 is 16 residues long. Germline V lookup: CDR1 SGHVS, CDR2 FQNEAQ. V gave up 0 bases and J gave up 0 bases, with 9 bases separating them. DNA of the CDR3: TGTGCCAGCAGCTTAGCCGGGGGGACCTCTGGAAACACCATATATTTT. This encodes CASSLAGGTSGNTIYF.

CDR3 amino acids: CASSKVRGGGDEQYF. CDR3 in DNA: TGTGCCAGCAGCAAAGTTCGCGGGGGGGGCGACGAGCAGTACTTC. The chain is built from TRBV21-1 and TRBJ2-7; the D call TRBD2 from the table was never checked on the DNA. TRBV21-1 is designated a pseudogene. This CDR3 region has 15 residues.

This chain connects TRBV30 to TRBJ1-1, with 7 bases lining up with TRBD1. V lost 2 bases to trimming and J lost 6 bases; unmatched junction nucleotides: 6. This CDR3 region has 13 residues. CDR1 is GTSNPN, CDR2 SVGIG, per germline (reference sequence). The DNA of the CDR3 is TGTGCCTGGAGTTTAAGGGGGCCATCTGAAGCTTTCTTT. This codes for CAWSLRGPSEAFF.

The chain employs TRBV5-1 and TRBJ2-1; D possibly corresponds to TRBD1 (5 bases). The CDR3 is 14 amino acids. CDR1 and CDR2 (germline): SGHRS, YFSETQ. V was cut by 0 bases and J by 9 bases, with 13 bases left in between. The chain's CDR3 is CASSLEGLKGEQFF. The CDR3 coding sequence is TGCGCCAGCAGCTTGGAGGGGTTGAAGGGTGAGCAGTTCTTC.

This sequence joins TRBV5-1 and TRBJ1-5; D possibly corresponds to TRBD1 (5 bases). This CDR3 spans 14 amino acids. From germline, CDR1 is SGHRS and CDR2 YFSETQ. Trimming took off 0 bases at V and 5 bases at J, with 9 bases between the two ends. CDR3 protein: CASSLGQGDQPQHF. Here the CDR3 DNA reads TGCGCCAGCAGCTTGGGTCAGGGTGATCAGCCCCAGCATTTT.

The chain is built from TRBV5-4 and TRBJ1-1; the D gene is possibly TRBD1 (5 bases). Trimming left V 4 bases short and J 2 bases short, with 9 bases between. Per germline, CDR1 SGHNT and CDR2 YYREEE (reference sequence). CDR3 length: 13 amino acids. The CDR3 nucleotides are TGTGCCAGCAGCGAACAGGCTAACACTGAAGCTTTCTTT. Its protein is CASSEQANTEAFF.

This chain links TRBV11-2 with TRBJ2-7; 10 positions match TRBD1. Germline lookup yields CDR1 SGHAT and CDR2 FQNNGV. V was pared by 5 bases and J by 2 bases, with 6 bases of the junction left unmatched. The CDR3 is 15 residues long. CDR3 loop: CASSLGTGAAYEQYF. CDR3 sequence (DNA): TGTGCCAGCAGCCTGGGGACAGGGGCGGCCTACGAGCAGTACTTC.

The gene calls are TRBV6-1 and TRBJ2-4; a possible D gene is TRBD2 (6 bases). CDR1 MNHNS and CDR2 SASEGT come from the germline V gene. Deletions cut 0 bases from V and 0 bases from J, with 18 bases between. The CDR3 length is 19 residues. CDR3 DNA: TGTGCCAGCAGTGAAGCCGTGGGAGGTGCGGATGCAGCCAAAAACATTCAGTACTTC. It yields the protein CASSEAVGGADAAKNIQYF.

CDR3 in amino acids: CASSQGQGYNSPLHF. In nucleotides, the CDR3 is TGCGCCAGCAGCCAAGGACAGGGTTATAATTCACCCCTCCACTTT. The chain links TRBV4-1 to TRBJ1-6; 7 bases fit TRBD1. The CDR3 is 15 amino acids. The J segment lost 4 bases and the V segment lost 1 base, leaving 1 base of the junction unmatched. The germline V gene has CDR1 MGHRA and CDR2 YSYEKL.

The chain carries TRBV19 and TRBJ2-7; 10 nucleotides match TRBD1. The CDR3 length is 15 residues. Germline V CDR1 and CDR2: LNHDA, SQIVND (reference sequence). V lost 4 bases, J lost 5 bases, and 8 bases stayed unmatched. Here the CDR3 reads CASSSPGQGFHEQYF. Here the CDR3 DNA reads TGTGCCAGTAGTAGCCCGGGACAGGGGTTCCACGAGCAGTACTTC.

This clone occurred once. The chain is built from TRBV11-3 and TRBJ2-2; the match to TRBD1 covers 10 bases. The germline gives CDR1 SGHNT, CDR2 YENEEA. V trimming: 4 bases; J trimming: 2 bases; junction bases outside the gene matches: 4. CDR3 length: 16 amino acids. Written as DNA, the CDR3 is TGTGCCAGCAGCTCGCGGGACAGGGGAAACACCGGGGAGCTGTTTTTT. Its protein is CASSSRDRGNTGELFF. Variable domain in full (rest from reference TRBV11-3 and TRBJ2-2): EAGVVQSPRYKIIEKKQPVAFWCNPISGHNTLYWYLQNLGQGPELLIRYENEEAVDDSQLPKDRFSAERLKGVDSTLKIQPAELGDSAVYLCASSSRDRGNTGELFFGEGSRLTVL.

The chain links TRBV7-2 to TRBJ2-3, with 11 bases fitting TRBD2. This CDR3 spans 13 amino acids. Germline V gives CDR1 SGHTA, CDR2 FQGNSA. J was trimmed by 6 bases and V by 7 bases; bases with no gene match: 3. The CDR3 DNA is TGTGCCAGCACTCCTAGCGGGGGGGATACGCAGTATTTT. The encoded protein is CASTPSGGDTQYF. The full variable domain, completed using reference TRBV7-2 and TRBJ2-3, is GAGVSQSPSNKVTEKGKDVELRCDPISGHTALYWYRQSLGQGLEFLIYFQGNSAPDKSGLPSDRFSAERTGGSVSTLTIQRTQQEDSAVYLCASTPSGGDTQYFGPGTRLTVL.

The genes are TRBV18 and TRBJ2-7, with a weak D call TRBD1 (6 bases). Germline values: CDR1 KGHSH, CDR2 LQKENI. The CDR3 has 15 amino acids. V was clipped by 9 bases and J by 3 bases, with 21 bases between them. CDR3 in DNA: TGTGCCAGTTCAATCCGGGACACCTTCCTCTACGAGCAGTACTTC. Protein product: CASSIRDTFLYEQYF.

The chain combines TRBV5-1 with TRBJ2-3; D remains unclear. Per the germline V gene, CDR1 is SGHRS and CDR2 is YFSETQ. This CDR3 is built from 15 residues. Trimming took 4 bases from V and 6 from J, leaving 18 bases between them. CDR3 sequence reads: CASSLDSPRRDTQYF. The CDR3 coding sequence is TGCGCCAGCAGCCTCGACTCGCCCCGGCGGGATACGCAGTATTTT.

This clone appeared once. The rearrangement links TRBV25-1 to TRBJ2-2, with 10 bases that match TRBD1. This CDR3 region has 15 residues. J gave up 6 bases and V 4 bases, and 5 bases lay outside the gene matches. Germline V gives CDR1 MGHDK, CDR2 SYGVNS. CDR3: CASSGQGAGAGELFF. In nucleotides, the CDR3 is TGTGCCAGCAGTGGACAGGGGGCTGGAGCCGGGGAGCTGTTTTTT.